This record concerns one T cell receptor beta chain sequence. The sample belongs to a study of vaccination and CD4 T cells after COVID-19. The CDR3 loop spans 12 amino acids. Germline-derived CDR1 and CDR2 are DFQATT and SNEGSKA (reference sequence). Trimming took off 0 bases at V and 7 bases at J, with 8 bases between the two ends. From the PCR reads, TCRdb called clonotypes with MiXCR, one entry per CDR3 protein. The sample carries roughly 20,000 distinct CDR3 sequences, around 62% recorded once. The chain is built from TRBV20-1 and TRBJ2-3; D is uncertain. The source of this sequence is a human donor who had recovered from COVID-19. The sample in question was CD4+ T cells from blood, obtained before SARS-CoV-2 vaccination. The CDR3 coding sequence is TGCAGTGCTAGAGATGGACCGTATACGCAGTATTTT. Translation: CSARDGPYTQYF.